The 30 T cell receptor beta chains given below trace back to one sample, sequenced in a study of spatial heterogeneity in lung cancer (dated by TCRdb to about 2019). Results the study describes overall, beyond this receptor: The number of expanded intratumoral alpha and beta TCRs correlated with the tumor nonsynonymous mutation count.

Receptor libraries were prepared by 5' RACE. Sequenced using a NextSeq 500. In-frame beta chains were kept once TCRdb had trimmed the public reads at Q25 with fastp and called clones with MiXCR. All rows with the same CDR3 protein become a single entry with the most common DNA and genes. This sample has thousands of distinct CDR3 sequences in its table, and 7.7% of those were observed once. The ten largest clonotypes hold around 27% of the sample. These TCRs are of unknown antigen specificity. The time point label, read with the paper, signifies: sample taken at primary tumor resection. This specimen was lung tumor tissue, taken at surgery. The source is a female donor with early-stage non-small cell lung cancer.

By frequency in the sample, this clonotype is medium-sized. This rearrangement joins TRBV28 to TRBJ1-6; D unclear. Germline values: CDR1 MDHEN, CDR2 SYDVKM. The CDR3 consists of 14 residues. Trimming shortened V by 3 bases and J by 9 bases, and 12 bases separated the two germline ends. CDR3 DNA sequence: TGTGCCAGCAGTTTGGACTTTGGAGGTTCACCCCTCCACTTT. As protein: CASSLDFGGSPLHF. Using reference TRBV28 and TRBJ1-6 for the parts outside the CDR3, the full variable domain is DVKVTQSSRYLVKRTGEKVFLECVQDMDHENMFWYRQDPGLGLRLIYFSYDVKMKEKGDIPEGYSVSREKKERFSLILESASTNQTSMYLCASSLDFGGSPLHFGNGTRLTVT.

This clonotype has at least ten counts. The chain employs TRBV11-2 and TRBJ2-5, with D unclear. Per germline, CDR1 SGHAT and CDR2 FQNNGV. The CDR3 is 14 amino acids. V was shortened by 0 bases and J by 3 bases, with 8 bases between the two germline ends. The chain's CDR3 is CASSLDRMEETQYF. CDR3 sequence (DNA): TGTGCCAGCAGCTTAGATAGGATGGAAGAGACCCAGTACTTC.

This clonotype appeared many times. This chain connects TRBV7-2 to TRBJ2-7; 7 nucleotides line up with TRBD1. J gave up 2 bases and V 1 base, and 5 bases lay outside the gene matches. The CDR3 totals 15 residues. Germline CDR1 is SGHTA and CDR2 is FQGNSA. The CDR3 region is CASSLDSGQTYEQYF. CDR3 nucleotide sequence: TGTGCCAGCAGCTTAGACTCGGGACAGACCTACGAGCAGTACTTC.

This clonotype is large in the sample. The rearrangement joins TRBV7-2 to TRBJ2-2, with TRBD2 identical over 8 bases. CDR1 is SGHTA, CDR2 FQGNSA, per germline. The CDR3 sequence is 15 residues long. Trimming removed 5 bases from V and 2 bases from J; junction bases left unmatched: 4. The CDR3 sequence: CASSTSGSNTGELFF. In DNA form, the CDR3 reads TGTGCCAGCAGCACTAGCGGATCAAACACCGGGGAGCTGTTTTTT. The variable domain in full, with the rest retrieved from reference TRBV7-2 and TRBJ2-2, is GAGVSQSPSNKVTEKGKDVELRCDPISGHTALYWYRQSLGQGLEFLIYFQGNSAPDKSGLPSDRFSAERTGGSVSTLTIQRTQQEDSAVYLCASSTSGSNTGELFFGEGSRLTVL.

By frequency in the sample, this clonotype is medium-sized (0.01 to 0.1%). V gene TRBV9 combines with J gene TRBJ1-3; no definite D call. Trimming cost V 0 bases and J 0 bases, with 4 bases left between them. CDR3 length equals 14 residues. The V gene's germline CDR1 is SGDLS and CDR2 YYNGEE. The CDR3 protein is CASSVEGSGNTIYF. The CDR3 DNA sequence: TGTGCCAGCAGCGTAGAGGGCTCTGGAAACACCATATATTTT. Full variable domain (remainder filled in from reference TRBV9 and TRBJ1-3): DSGVTQTPKHLITATGQRVTLRCSPRSGDLSVYWYQQSLDQGLQFLIQYYNGEERAKGNILERFSAQQFPDLHSELNLSSLELGDSALYFCASSVEGSGNTIYFGEGSWLTVV.

This clonotype ranks as medium-sized (0.01 to 0.1%). CDR3: CASSNPGQGNEKLFF. CDR3 bases: TGTGCCAGCAGTAATCCGGGACAAGGAAATGAAAAACTGTTTTTT. The chain combines TRBV6-6 with TRBJ1-4, with D possibly matching TRBD1 (6 bases). This CDR3 spans 15 amino acids. Germline assignment: CDR1 MNHNY and CDR2 SVGAGI (reference sequence). Trimming removed 5 bases at V and 5 bases at J, with 15 bases between.

Sample share makes this clonotype medium-sized. V is TRBV7-9 and J is TRBJ2-3; TRBD2 matches at 10 bases. Germline V lookup: CDR1 SEHNR, CDR2 FQNEAQ (reference sequence). The ends lost 5 bases at V and 5 bases at J; junction bases unmatched: 10. This CDR3 is built from 16 residues. The CDR3 sequence is CASSLRASGSVDTQYF. CDR3 nucleotide sequence: TGTGCCAGCAGCCTACGGGCTAGCGGGAGTGTAGATACGCAGTATTTT.

This clonotype is deemed medium-sized (0.01 to 0.1%). The chain is built from TRBV7-8 and TRBJ2-3, with TRBD1 matching 7 bases. This CDR3 has 15 residues. The V segment lost 1 base and the J segment 2 bases; nucleotides outside the gene matches: 3. In germline, CDR1 is SGHVS, CDR2 FQNEAQ. CDR3: CASSLGQGYTDTQYF. CDR3 bases: TGTGCCAGCAGCTTAGGACAGGGATACACAGATACGCAGTATTTT.

Within the sample, this clonotype is medium-sized. The CDR3 coding sequence is TGTGCCAGCAGTGGCCGGGGCGCGAGAAATTCACCCCTCCACTTT. The encoded protein is CASSGRGARNSPLHF. The chain combines TRBV6-1 with TRBJ1-6; possible D gene TRBD1, 5 bases. The CDR3 loop spans 15 amino acids. CDR1 and CDR2 (germline): MNHNS, SASEGT. V gave up 4 bases and J gave up 7 bases, with 14 bases separating them.

This clonotype was observed many times. J is TRBJ1-2 and V is TRBV4-3, with D perhaps TRBD1 (6 bases). CDR1 and CDR2 (germline): LGHNA, YSLEER. The CDR3 runs 15 residues. Trimming took off 5 bases at V and 7 bases at J, with 20 bases between the two ends. CDR3 residues: CASSSQTQGKGGYTF. For the CDR3, the DNA is TGCGCCAGCAGCTCGCAAACACAGGGTAAAGGTGGCTACACCTTC.

This clonotype was seen many times. The chain joins TRBV20-1 to TRBJ2-1; D unclear. Germline V gene lookup returns CDR1 DFQATT and CDR2 SNEGSKA (reference sequence). V lost 1 base and J lost 9, with 7 bases in between. The CDR3 spans 11 residues. The CDR3 here is CSARGWAEQFF. In nucleotides, the CDR3 is TGCAGTGCTAGAGGGTGGGCTGAGCAGTTCTTC.

This clonotype was picked up many times. The chain employs TRBV4-2 and TRBJ1-2, with D maybe TRBD1 (5 bases). CDR3 length: 15 amino acids. V was pared by 0 bases and J by 7 bases, with 15 bases between. Germline loops: CDR1 LGHNA, CDR2 YNFKEQ. CDR3 bases: TGTGCCAGCAGCCAAGATTCAGGCCAGGGAATTGGCTACACCTTC. Translation gives CASSQDSGQGIGYTF.

In this sample, this clonotype is medium-sized. The chain recombines TRBV5-6 with TRBJ1-5; D remains unclear. V was cut by 3 bases and J by 2 bases, with 15 bases left in between. CDR3 length: 16 residues. Germline CDR1 and CDR2: SGHDT and YYEEEE. The CDR3 region has the DNA TGTGCCAGCAGCTCATGGGGAGCAGGCGGCAATCAGCCCCAGCATTTT. This codes for CASSSWGAGGNQPQHF.

This clonotype is medium-sized within its sample. The CDR3 nucleotides read TGCAGTGCTAGTGGGGTTGATCAGCCCCAGCATTTT. Protein product: CSASGVDQPQHF. J is TRBJ1-5 and V is TRBV20-1; D is ambiguous. This CDR3 spans 12 amino acids. The germline CDR1 and CDR2 sequences are DFQATT and SNEGSKA (reference sequence). Trimming took off 3 bases at V and 5 bases at J, with 8 bases between the two ends.

This clonotype was counted ten times or more. The chain links TRBV6-1 to TRBJ1-1; D is uncertain. The ends were cut back, 2 bases at V and 7 bases at J, with 8 bases in the middle. Germline CDR1 reads MNHNS; CDR2 reads SASEGT. The CDR3 runs 12 residues. The CDR3 is CASSESELEAFF. Written as DNA, the CDR3 is TGTGCCAGCAGTGAAAGTGAGCTTGAAGCTTTCTTT.

The chain couples TRBV7-2 to TRBJ2-1, with a weak D call TRBD2 (5 bases). The ends were cut back, 5 bases at V and 8 bases at J, with 13 bases in the middle. CDR1 is SGHTA and CDR2 is FQGNSA in the germline V gene. The CDR3 consists of 13 residues. CDR3 coding DNA: TGTGCCAGCAGCCACGCTAGCATTCATGAGCAGTTCTTC. It codes for CASSHASIHEQFF.

Sample share makes this clonotype medium-sized. The V call is TRBV2, the J call TRBJ1-6; 7 nucleotides agree with TRBD1. The junction had 8 bases not matched to a gene; V was cut back by 6 bases and J by 9 bases. Per germline, CDR1 SNHLY and CDR2 FYNNEI. The CDR3 runs to 14 residues. The CDR3 bases are TGTGCCAGCAGGGAACAGGGGATGGGTTCACCCCTCCACTTT. Protein: CASREQGMGSPLHF.

In its sample, this clonotype was seen many times. The chain uses TRBV6-5 and TRBJ2-3; 14 bases align to TRBD2. CDR1 and CDR2 from the germline V gene are MNHEY and SVGAGI. This CDR3 spans 17 amino acids. Trimming cost V 5 bases and J 2 bases; bases outside gene matches: 6. CDR3: CASSLGLAGGYTDTQYF. Here the CDR3 DNA reads TGTGCCAGCAGTCTAGGACTAGCGGGGGGTTACACAGATACGCAGTATTTT.

In this sample, this clonotype is medium-sized (0.01 to 0.1%). The V and J genes are TRBV20-1 and TRBJ2-1; no firm D call. Germline V gene data show CDR1 as DFQATT and CDR2 as SNEGSKA (reference sequence). Trimming shortened V by 5 bases and J by 7 bases, and 21 bases separated the two germline ends. This CDR3 region has 15 residues. CDR3 amino acids: CSAPNDGWPDNEQFF. Here the CDR3 DNA reads TGCAGTGCTCCCAATGACGGTTGGCCCGATAATGAGCAGTTCTTC.

This clonotype ranks as medium-sized. V is TRBV2 and J is TRBJ1-1, with D tentatively TRBD1 (5 bases). Trimming shortened V by 6 bases and J by 10 bases, and 21 bases separated the two germline ends. The germline CDR1 and CDR2 sequences are SNHLY and FYNNEI. CDR3 length: 14 amino acids. The CDR3 is CASSYRQGSGGAFF. CDR3 in DNA: TGTGCCAGCAGCTATCGCCAGGGATCGGGCGGAGCTTTCTTT.

This clonotype has ten or more counts. This chain uses TRBV28 with TRBJ2-7; D perhaps matches TRBD1 (6 bases). Trimming shortened V by 6 bases and J by 3 bases, and 18 bases separated the two germline ends. CDR1 is MDHEN, CDR2 SYDVKM, per germline. The CDR3 runs 15 residues. This chain's CDR3 is CASSSRYRQDYEQYF. The CDR3 DNA follows: TGTGCCAGCAGCTCCCGCTATCGACAGGACTACGAGCAGTACTTC.

This clonotype was seen at least ten times. V and J are TRBV7-2 and TRBJ2-2; perhaps TRBD1 as D (5 bases). V was shortened by 2 bases and J by 6 bases, with 16 bases between the two germline ends. The CDR3 contains 16 residues. Looked up from germline, CDR1 is SGHTA and CDR2 is FQGNSA. The CDR3 nucleotides read TGTGCCAGCAGCTTAAGGCCCCAGGGTATCCCCGGGGAGCTGTTTTTT. It yields the protein CASSLRPQGIPGELFF.

By its share, this clonotype is medium-sized (0.01 to 0.1%). The chain is built from TRBV7-2 and TRBJ1-2, with D uncertain. CDR3 length equals 15 residues. Germline CDR1 SGHTA, CDR2 FQGNSA. The V end was cut by 0 bases, the J end by 5 bases, with 13 bases between. Here the CDR3 DNA reads TGTGCCAGCAGCTTAGCGACCCTAAACTCATATGGCTACACCTTC. Its protein product is CASSLATLNSYGYTF.

At least ten counts were recorded for this clonotype. The rearrangement links TRBV30 to TRBJ2-2; TRBD1 matches 10 bases. CDR1 is GTSNPN and CDR2 is SVGIG in the germline V gene (reference sequence). The CDR3 sequence is 15 residues long. The V and J ends lost 5 bases and 1 base, in that order; junction bases with no gene match: 4. The CDR3 DNA is TGTGCCTGGGGAAGGGACAGGGGGAACACCGGGGAGCTGTTTTTT. It specifies CAWGRDRGNTGELFF.

The chain uses TRBV28 and TRBJ2-1; TRBD2 aligns across 10 bases. CDR3 length: 12 amino acids. Germline CDR1 MDHEN, CDR2 SYDVKM. Losses at the gene ends were 6 bases for V and 14 bases for J; bases not matched to a gene: 7. Here the CDR3 reads CASSSLSGRKFF. DNA for the CDR3: TGTGCCAGCAGCTCCCTTAGCGGGAGGAAGTTCTTC.

By share of the sample, this clonotype is medium-sized. The chain recombines TRBV2 with TRBJ2-3, with D perhaps matching TRBD1 (8 bases). Trimming pared 1 base from V and 13 bases from J, leaving 18 bases between. Germline CDR1 reads SNHLY; CDR2 reads FYNNEI. The CDR3 sequence is 14 residues long. The CDR3 bases are TGTGCCAGCAGTGAAGATCGGACAGGGAGGGCGGAGTATTTT. It specifies CASSEDRTGRAEYF.

This clonotype rates as medium-sized (0.01 to 0.1%). The chain combines TRBV7-8 with TRBJ2-5; 12 nucleotides align to TRBD2. This CDR3 has 17 amino acids. The ends lost 1 base at V and 5 bases at J; junction bases unmatched: 8. Germline V lookup: CDR1 SGHVS, CDR2 FQNEAQ. CDR3 DNA sequence: TGTGCCAGCAGCTTAGTCCGTCTAGCGGGAGGGAAGGAGACCCAGTACTTC. Its translation is CASSLVRLAGGKETQYF.

At least ten counts were recorded for this clonotype. The V call is TRBV20-1, the J call TRBJ2-5; 13 nucleotides agree with TRBD2. Per the germline V gene, CDR1 is DFQATT and CDR2 is SNEGSKA (reference sequence). Trimming cost V 6 bases and J 5 bases; bases outside gene matches: 6. The CDR3 sequence is 14 residues long. In DNA, the CDR3 is TGCAGTGCAGACGGACTAGCGGGAGAGGAGACCCAGTACTTC. This encodes CSADGLAGEETQYF.

This clonotype is judged medium-sized (0.01 to 0.1%). This chain uses TRBV5-1 with TRBJ2-3, with 9 bases that match TRBD2. CDR1 and CDR2 (germline): SGHRS, YFSETQ. V trimming: 2 bases; J trimming: 2 bases; junction bases outside the gene matches: 3. The CDR3 length is 15 residues. Written as DNA, the CDR3 is TGCGCCAGCAGCTTAGCGGGGGGCTCCACAGATACGCAGTATTTT. This sequence encodes CASSLAGGSTDTQYF.

This clonotype was detected ten times or more. This sequence joins TRBV5-1 and TRBJ2-2; the D gene is possibly TRBD1 (6 bases). V lost 1 base, J lost 9 bases, and 13 bases lay in between. CDR3 size: 14 residues. Germline V gene data show CDR1 as SGHRS and CDR2 as YFSETQ. The DNA for the CDR3 is TGCGCCAGCAGCTTGATTGGGGGCGCCCGGGAGCTGTTTTTT. Its translation is CASSLIGGARELFF.